Given below is one T cell receptor (beta chain) in context. Participants, 18 to 89 years old, spanned more than 20 US areas. In assigning cohorts, the study relied on participant-reported clinical history. The data were obtained in a study of blood T cell repertoires in COVID-19. Study-level information: Nucleic acid was either cDNA or gDNA, and it came from T cells, B-cell-depleted T cells, or PBMCs.

Only in-frame clones appear in the TCRdb table, and some are missing; sequencing was by immunoSEQ multiplex PCR. The table lists about 200,000 clones, roughly 85% of them singletons, with approximately 4.8% in the top ten. With 5 bases clipped from V and 12 bases from J, the junction kept 3 bases outside the gene matches. This CDR3 is 11 amino acids long. Per the germline V gene, CDR1 is SGHTA and CDR2 is FQGNSA. The sequencing sample was made of PBMCs or T cells enriched from blood (not recorded which). This receptor was obtained from a woman aged 50 to 60 who had been exposed to COVID-19. The chain uses TRBV7-2 and TRBJ2-7; 11 nucleotides agree with TRBD2. CDR3 bases: TGTGCCAGCAGCCAGGGACTAGCGGTGTACTTC. Translation: CASSQGLAVYF. Looking up the rest from reference TRBV7-2 and TRBJ2-7 gives the full variable domain: GAGVSQSPSNKVTEKGKDVELRCDPISGHTALYWYRQSLGQGLEFLIYFQGNSAPDKSGLPSDRFSAERTGGSVSTLTIQRTQQEDSAVYLCASSQGLAVYFGPGTRLTVT.